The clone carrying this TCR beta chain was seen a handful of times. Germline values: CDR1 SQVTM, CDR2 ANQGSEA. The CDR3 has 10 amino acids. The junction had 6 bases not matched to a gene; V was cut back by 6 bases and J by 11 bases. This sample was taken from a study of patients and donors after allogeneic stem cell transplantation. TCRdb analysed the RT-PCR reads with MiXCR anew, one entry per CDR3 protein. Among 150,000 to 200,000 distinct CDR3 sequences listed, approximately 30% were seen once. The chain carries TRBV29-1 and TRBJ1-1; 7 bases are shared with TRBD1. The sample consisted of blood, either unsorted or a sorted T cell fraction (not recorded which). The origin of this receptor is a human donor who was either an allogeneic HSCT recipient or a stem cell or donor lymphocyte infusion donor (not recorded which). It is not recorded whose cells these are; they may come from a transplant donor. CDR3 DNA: TGCAGCGTGACCGGGACAGAGGCTTTCTTT. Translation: CSVTGTEAFF.